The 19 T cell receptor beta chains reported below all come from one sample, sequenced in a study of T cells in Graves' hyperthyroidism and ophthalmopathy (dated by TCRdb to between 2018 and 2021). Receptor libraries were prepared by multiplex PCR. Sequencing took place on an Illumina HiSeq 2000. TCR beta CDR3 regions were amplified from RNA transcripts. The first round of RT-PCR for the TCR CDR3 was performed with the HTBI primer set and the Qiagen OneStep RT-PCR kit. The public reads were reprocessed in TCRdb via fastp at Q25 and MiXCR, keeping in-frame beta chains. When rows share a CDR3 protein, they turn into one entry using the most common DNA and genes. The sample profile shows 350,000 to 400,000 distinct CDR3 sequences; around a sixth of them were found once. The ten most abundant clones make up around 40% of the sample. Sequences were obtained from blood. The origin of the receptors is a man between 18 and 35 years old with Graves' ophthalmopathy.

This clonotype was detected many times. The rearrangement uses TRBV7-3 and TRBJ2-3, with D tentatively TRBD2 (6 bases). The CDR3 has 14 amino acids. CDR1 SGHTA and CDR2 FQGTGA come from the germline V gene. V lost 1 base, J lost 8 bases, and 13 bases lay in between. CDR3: CASSLNLPGSTQYF. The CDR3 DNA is TGTGCCAGCAGCTTAAATCTACCCGGGAGTACGCAGTATTTT.

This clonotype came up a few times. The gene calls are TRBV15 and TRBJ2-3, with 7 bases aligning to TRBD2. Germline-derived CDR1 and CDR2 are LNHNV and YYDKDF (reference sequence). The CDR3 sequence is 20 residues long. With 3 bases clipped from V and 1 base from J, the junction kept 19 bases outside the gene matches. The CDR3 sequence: CATSSPHGGIGLGRTDTQYF. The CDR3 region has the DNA TGTGCCACCAGCAGCCCCCACGGGGGGATCGGCCTTGGCCGCACAGATACGCAGTATTTT. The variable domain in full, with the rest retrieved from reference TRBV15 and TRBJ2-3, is DAMVIQNPRYQVTQFGKPVTLSCSQTLNHNVMYWYQQKSSQAPKLLFHYYDKDFNNEADTPDNFQSRRPNTSFCFLDIRSPGLGDTAMYLCATSSPHGGIGLGRTDTQYFGPGTRLTVL.

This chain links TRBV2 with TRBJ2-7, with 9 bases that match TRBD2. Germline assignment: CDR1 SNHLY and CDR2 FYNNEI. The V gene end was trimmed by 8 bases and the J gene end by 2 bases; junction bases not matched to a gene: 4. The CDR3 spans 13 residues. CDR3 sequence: CASQAGGPYEQYF. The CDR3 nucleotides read TGTGCCAGCCAAGCGGGGGGCCCCTACGAGCAGTACTTC.

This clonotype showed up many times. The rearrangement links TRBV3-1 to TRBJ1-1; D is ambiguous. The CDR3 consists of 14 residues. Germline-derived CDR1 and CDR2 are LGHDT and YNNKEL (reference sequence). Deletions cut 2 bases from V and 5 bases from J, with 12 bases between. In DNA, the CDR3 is TGTGCCAGCAGCCAAAACGAGGGCAGGACTGAAGCTTTCTTT. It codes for CASSQNEGRTEAFF.

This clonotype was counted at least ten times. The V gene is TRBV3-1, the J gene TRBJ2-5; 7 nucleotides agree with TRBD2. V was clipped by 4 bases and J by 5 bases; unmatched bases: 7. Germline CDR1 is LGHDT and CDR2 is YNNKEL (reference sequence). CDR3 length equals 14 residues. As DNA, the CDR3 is TGTGCCAGCAGCCCTAGGGGAGGGCAGGAGACCCAGTACTTC. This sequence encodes CASSPRGGQETQYF.

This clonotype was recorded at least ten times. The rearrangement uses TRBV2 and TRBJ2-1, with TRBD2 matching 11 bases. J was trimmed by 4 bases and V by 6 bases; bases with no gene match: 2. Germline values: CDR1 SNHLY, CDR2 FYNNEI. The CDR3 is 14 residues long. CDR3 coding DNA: TGTGCCAGCAGAGCTAGCGGGGGGTACAATGAGCAGTTCTTC. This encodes CASRASGGYNEQFF.

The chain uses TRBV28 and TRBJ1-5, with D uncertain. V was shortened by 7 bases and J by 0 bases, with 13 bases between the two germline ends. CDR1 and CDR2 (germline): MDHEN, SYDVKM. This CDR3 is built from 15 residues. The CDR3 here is CASTPWGYSNQPQHF. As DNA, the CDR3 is TGTGCCAGCACCCCGTGGGGTTATAGCAATCAGCCCCAGCATTTT.

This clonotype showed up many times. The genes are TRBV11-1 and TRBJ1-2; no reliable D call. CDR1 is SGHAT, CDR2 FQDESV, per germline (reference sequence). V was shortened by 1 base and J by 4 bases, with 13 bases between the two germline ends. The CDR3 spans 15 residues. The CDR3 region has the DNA TGTGCCAGCAGCTTAGAGCCCACTTCGATCTATGGCTACACCTTC. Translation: CASSLEPTSIYGYTF. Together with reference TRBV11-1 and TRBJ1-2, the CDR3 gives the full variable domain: EAEVAQSPRYKITEKSQAVAFWCDPISGHATLYWYRQILGQGPELLVQFQDESVVDDSQLPKDRFSAERLKGVDSTLKIQPAELGDSAMYLCASSLEPTSIYGYTFGSGTRLTVV.

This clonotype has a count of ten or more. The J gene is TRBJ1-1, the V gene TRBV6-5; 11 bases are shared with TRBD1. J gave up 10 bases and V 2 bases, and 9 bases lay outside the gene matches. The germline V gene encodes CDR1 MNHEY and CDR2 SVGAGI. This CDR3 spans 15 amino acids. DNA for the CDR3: TGTGCCAGCAGTTACCGGGGACAGGGGGGTCACTCAGCTTTCTTT. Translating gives CASSYRGQGGHSAFF.

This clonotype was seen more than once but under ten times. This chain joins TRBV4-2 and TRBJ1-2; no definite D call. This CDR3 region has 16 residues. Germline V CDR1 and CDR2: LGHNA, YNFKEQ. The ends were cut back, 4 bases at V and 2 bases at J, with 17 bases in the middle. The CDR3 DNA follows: TGTGCCAGCAGCCGGAACTCCTTGGTGAACAACTATGGCTACACCTTC. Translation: CASSRNSLVNNYGYTF.

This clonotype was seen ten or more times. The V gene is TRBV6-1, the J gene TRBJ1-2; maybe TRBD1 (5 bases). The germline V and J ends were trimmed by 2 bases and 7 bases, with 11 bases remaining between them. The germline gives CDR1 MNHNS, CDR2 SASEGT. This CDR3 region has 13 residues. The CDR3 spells CASSERQGLGYTF. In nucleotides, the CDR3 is TGTGCCAGCAGTGAAAGGCAGGGACTTGGCTACACCTTC.

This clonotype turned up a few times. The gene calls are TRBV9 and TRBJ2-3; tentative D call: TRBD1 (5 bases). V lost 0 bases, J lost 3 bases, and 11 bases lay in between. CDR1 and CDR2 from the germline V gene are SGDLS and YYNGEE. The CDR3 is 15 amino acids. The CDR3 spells CASSVGGRATDTQYF. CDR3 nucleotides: TGTGCCAGCAGCGTAGGTGGCAGGGCGACAGATACGCAGTATTTT.

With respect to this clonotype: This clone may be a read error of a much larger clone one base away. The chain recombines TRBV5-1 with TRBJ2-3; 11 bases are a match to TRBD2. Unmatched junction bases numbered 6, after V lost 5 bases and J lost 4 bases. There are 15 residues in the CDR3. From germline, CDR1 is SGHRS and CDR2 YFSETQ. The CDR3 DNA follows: TGCGCCAGCAGGCGTCTAGCGGGGGGTCCAGATACGCAGTATTTT. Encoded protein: CASRRLAGGPDTQYF.

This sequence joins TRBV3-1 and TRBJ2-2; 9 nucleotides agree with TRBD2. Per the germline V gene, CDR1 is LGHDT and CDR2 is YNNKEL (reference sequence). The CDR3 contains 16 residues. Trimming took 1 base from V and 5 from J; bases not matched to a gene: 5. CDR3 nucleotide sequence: TGTGCCAGCAGCCAAGGGCTAGCGGGGTCGACCGGGGAGCTGTTTTTT. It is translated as CASSQGLAGSTGELFF.

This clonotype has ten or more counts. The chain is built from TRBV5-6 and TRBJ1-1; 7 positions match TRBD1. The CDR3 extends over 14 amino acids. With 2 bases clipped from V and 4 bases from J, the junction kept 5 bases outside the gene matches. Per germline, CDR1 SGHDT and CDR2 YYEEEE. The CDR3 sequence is CASSFPQGGTEAFF. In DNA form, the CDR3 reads TGTGCCAGCAGCTTCCCTCAGGGGGGCACTGAAGCTTTCTTT.

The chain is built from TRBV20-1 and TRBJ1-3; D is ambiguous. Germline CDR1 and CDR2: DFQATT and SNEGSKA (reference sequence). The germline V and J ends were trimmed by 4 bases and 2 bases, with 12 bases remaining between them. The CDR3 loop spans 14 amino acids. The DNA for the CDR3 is TGCAGTGCTATCTCCTGGGGTCCTGGAAACACCATATATTTT. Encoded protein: CSAISWGPGNTIYF.

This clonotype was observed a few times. CDR3 nucleotides: TGTGCCAGCAGCTCCCGGACAGGGGGCGAGACCGGGGAGCTGTTTTTT. Its protein is CASSSRTGGETGELFF. The genes are TRBV7-3 and TRBJ2-2, with TRBD1 identical over 11 bases. The CDR3 sequence is 16 residues long. CDR1 is SGHTA, CDR2 FQGTGA, per germline. Trimming took 4 bases from V and 5 from J; bases not matched to a gene: 6.

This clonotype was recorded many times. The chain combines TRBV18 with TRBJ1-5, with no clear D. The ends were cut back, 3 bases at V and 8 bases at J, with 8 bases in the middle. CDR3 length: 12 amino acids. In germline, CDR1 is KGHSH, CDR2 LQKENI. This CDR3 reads CASSPGEKPQHF. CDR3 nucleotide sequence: TGTGCCAGCTCACCCGGGGAAAAGCCCCAGCATTTT. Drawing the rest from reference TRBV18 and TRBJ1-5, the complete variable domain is NAGVMQNPRHLVRRRGQEARLRCSPMKGHSHVYWYRQLPEEGLKFMVYLQKENIIDESGMPKERFSAEFPKEGPSILRIQQVVRGDSAAYFCASSPGEKPQHFGDGTRLSIL.

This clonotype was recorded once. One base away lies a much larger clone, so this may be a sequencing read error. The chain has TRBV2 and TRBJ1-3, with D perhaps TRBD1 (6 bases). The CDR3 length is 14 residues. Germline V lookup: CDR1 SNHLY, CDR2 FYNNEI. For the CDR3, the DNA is TGTGCCAGCAGTAGGGGGTTGGCTGGAAACACCGTATATTTT. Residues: CASSRGLAGNTVYF.